The clone carrying this T cell receptor beta chain has only one observation. The germline gene is not matched at one end of the junction; a read error may be the cause. These data belong to a study of long-term antiretroviral therapy in people with HIV. Study information: The 2015 immediate-ART recommendation was preceded by the earliest samples by about a decade.

The CDR3 spans 14 residues. Germline lookup yields CDR1 KGHSH and CDR2 LQKENI. Assay version v3.0 of immunoSEQ was used, and it was run at survey level. Sequencing had a target that covered 40,000-50,000 T-cell genomes per sample. TCRdb keeps only in-frame clones here, not all; method: immunoSEQ multiplex PCR. Here the sample spans tens of thousands of clones, roughly 84% being singletons. For each donor, at least one pre-ART and at least two post-ART PBMC samples were available. Cryopreserved PBMC numbered roughly 0.9-11 million per sample before DNA extraction. This clonotype originated in a woman under 40 with HIV. The V call is TRBV18, the J call TRBJ1-6, with 7 bases aligning to TRBD1. The sequences come from unsorted PBMCs, collected 2.8 years before starting antiretroviral therapy. CDR3 sequence reads: CASSPQGKGSPLHF. Written as DNA, the CDR3 is TGTGCCAGCTCTCCACAGGGGAAAGGATCACCCCTCCACTTT.